This record looks at one T cell receptor (beta chain) sequence and its context. These data come from a study of blood T cell repertoires in COVID-19. The overall study: T cells, B-cell-depleted T cells, or PBMCs provided the cDNA or gDNA that served as material.

TCRdb keeps only in-frame clones here, not all; method: immunoSEQ multiplex PCR. Of 200,000 to 250,000 clones in the sample, roughly 84% were seen once. Germline CDR1 is ENHRY and CDR2 is SYGVKD. The V and J ends lost 3 bases and 6 bases, in that order; junction bases with no gene match: 6. CDR3 length: 16 amino acids. This receptor was obtained from a human donor in a cohort sampled during active COVID-19. V is TRBV10-3 and J is TRBJ2-1, with 12 positions matching TRBD2. The sample comprised peripheral blood. As DNA, the CDR3 is TGTGCCATCAGTGACAGTCTAGCGGGAGGGGGCAATGAGCAGTTCTTC. Amino acid sequence: CAISDSLAGGGNEQFF.